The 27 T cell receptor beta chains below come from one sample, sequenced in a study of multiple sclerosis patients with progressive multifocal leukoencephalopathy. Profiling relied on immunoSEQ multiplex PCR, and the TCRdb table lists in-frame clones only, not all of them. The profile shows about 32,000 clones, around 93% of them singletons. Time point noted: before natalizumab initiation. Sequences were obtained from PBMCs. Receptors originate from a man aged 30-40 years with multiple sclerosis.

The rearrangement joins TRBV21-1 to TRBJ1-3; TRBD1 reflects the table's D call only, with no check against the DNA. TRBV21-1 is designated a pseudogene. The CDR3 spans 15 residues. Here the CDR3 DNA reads TGTGCCAGCAGTAAACTTCAGGACTCTGGAAACACCATATATTTT. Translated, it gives CASSKLQDSGNTIYF.

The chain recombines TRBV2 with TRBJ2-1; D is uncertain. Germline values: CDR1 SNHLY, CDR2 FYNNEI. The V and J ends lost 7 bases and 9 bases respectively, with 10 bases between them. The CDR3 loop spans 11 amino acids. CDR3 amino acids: CASISGVEQFF. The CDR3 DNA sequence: TGTGCCAGCATTTCCGGAGTTGAGCAGTTCTTC. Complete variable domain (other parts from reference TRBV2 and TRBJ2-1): EPEVTQTPSHQVTQMGQEVILRCVPISNHLYFYWYRQILGQKVEFLVSFYNNEISEKSEIFDDQFSVERPDGSNFTLKIRSTKLEDSAMYFCASISGVEQFFGPGTRLTVL.

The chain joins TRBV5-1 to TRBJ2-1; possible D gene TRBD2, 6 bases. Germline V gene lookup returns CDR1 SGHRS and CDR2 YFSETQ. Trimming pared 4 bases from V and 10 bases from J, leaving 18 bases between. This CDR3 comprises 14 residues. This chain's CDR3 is CASSPRDLAMEQFF. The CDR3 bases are TGCGCCAGCAGCCCGCGGGACTTGGCCATGGAGCAGTTCTTC.

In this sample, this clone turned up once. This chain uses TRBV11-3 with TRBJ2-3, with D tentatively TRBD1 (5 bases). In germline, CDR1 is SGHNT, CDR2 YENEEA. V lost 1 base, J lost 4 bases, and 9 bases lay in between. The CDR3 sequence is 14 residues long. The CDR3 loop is CASSLAQGPDTQYF. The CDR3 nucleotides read TGTGCCAGCAGCTTAGCCCAGGGTCCAGATACGCAGTATTTT.

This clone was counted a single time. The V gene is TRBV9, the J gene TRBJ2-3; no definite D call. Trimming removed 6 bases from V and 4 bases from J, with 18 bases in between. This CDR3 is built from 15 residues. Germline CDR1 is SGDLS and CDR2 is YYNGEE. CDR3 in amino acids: CASNLGWIGSDTQYF. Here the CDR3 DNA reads TGTGCCAGCAATCTGGGGTGGATTGGGTCAGATACGCAGTATTTT. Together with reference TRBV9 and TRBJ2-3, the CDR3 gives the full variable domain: DSGVTQTPKHLITATGQRVTLRCSPRSGDLSVYWYQQSLDQGLQFLIQYYNGEERAKGNILERFSAQQFPDLHSELNLSSLELGDSALYFCASNLGWIGSDTQYFGPGTRLTVL.

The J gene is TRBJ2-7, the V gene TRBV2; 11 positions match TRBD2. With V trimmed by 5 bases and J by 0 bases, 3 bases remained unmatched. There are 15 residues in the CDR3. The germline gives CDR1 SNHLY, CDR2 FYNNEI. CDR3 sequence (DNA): TGTGCCAGCAGTCAAACTAGCGGGAGCTCCTACGAGCAGTACTTC. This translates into CASSQTSGSSYEQYF.

CDR3 nucleotides: TGTGCCAGTAGTGTCGGACTAGCGGGCTACAATGAGCAGTTCTTC. Protein product: CASSVGLAGYNEQFF. The J gene is TRBJ2-1, the V gene TRBV19; 11 positions match TRBD2. The CDR3 extends over 15 amino acids. V shed 5 bases and J 3 bases; nucleotides not matched to a gene: 3. CDR1 is LNHDA and CDR2 is SQIVND in the germline V gene (reference sequence).

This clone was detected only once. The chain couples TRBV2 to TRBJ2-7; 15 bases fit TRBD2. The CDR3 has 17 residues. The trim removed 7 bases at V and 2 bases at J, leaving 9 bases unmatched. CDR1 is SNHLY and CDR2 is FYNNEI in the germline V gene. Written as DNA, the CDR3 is TGTGCCAGCAATCCGGGACTAGCGGGAGGTGCGCCCTACGAGCAGTACTTC. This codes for CASNPGLAGGAPYEQYF.

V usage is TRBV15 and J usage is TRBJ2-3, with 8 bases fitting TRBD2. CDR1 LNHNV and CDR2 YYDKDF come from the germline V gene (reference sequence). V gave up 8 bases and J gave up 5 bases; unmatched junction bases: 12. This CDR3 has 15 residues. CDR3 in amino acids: CATRPSGSGIDTQYF. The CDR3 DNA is TGTGCCACCCGCCCCAGCGGGAGTGGAATAGATACGCAGTATTTT.

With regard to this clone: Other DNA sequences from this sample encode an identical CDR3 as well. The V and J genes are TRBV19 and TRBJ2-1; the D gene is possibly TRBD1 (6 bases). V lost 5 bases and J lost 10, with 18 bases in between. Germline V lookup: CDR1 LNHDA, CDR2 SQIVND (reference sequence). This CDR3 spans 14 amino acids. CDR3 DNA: TGTGCCAGTAGTGATCCGGGTCAGGGACAAGAGCAGTTCTTC. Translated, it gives CASSDPGQGQEQFF.

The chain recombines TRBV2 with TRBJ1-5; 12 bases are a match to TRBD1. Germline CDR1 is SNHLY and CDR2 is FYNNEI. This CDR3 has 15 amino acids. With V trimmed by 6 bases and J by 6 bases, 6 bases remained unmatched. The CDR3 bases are TGTGCCAGCAGGACGGGACAGGGGGCGTTTCAGCCCCAGCATTTT. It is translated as CASRTGQGAFQPQHF.

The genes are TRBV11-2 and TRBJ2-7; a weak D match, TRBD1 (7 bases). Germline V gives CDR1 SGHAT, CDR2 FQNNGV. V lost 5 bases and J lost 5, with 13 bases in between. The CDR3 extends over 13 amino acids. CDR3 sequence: CASSQGGDHEQYV. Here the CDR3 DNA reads TGTGCCAGCAGCCAGGGGGGAGACCACGAGCAGTACGTC.

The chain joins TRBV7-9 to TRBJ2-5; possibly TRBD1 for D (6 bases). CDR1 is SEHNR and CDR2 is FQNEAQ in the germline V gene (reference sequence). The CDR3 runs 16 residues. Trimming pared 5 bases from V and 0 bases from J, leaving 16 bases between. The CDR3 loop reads CASSTRRTANQETQYF. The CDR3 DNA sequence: TGTGCCAGCAGCACCCGACGGACAGCCAACCAAGAGACCCAGTACTTC. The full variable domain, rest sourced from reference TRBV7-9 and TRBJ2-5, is DTGVSQNPRHKITKRGQNVTFRCDPISEHNRLYWYRQTLGQGPEFLTYFQNEAQLEKSRLLSDRFSAERPKGSFSTLEIQRTEQGDSAMYLCASSTRRTANQETQYFGPGTRLLVL.

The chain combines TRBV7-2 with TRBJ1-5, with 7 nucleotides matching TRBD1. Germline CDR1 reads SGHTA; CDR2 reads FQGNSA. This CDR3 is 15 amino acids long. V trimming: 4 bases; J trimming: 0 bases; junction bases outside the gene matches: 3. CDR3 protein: CASSSQGGSNQPQHF. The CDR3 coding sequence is TGTGCCAGCAGCTCCCAGGGGGGTAGCAATCAGCCCCAGCATTTT.

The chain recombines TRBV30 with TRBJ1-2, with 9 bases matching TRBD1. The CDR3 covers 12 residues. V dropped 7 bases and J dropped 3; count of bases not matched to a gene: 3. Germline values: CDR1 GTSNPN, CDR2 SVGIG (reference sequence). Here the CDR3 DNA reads TGTGCCTCGGACAGGGGTGACTATGGCTACACCTTC. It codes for CASDRGDYGYTF.

The CDR3 sequence is CASSVGQAGGPLGTQYF. The CDR3 DNA reads as TGTGCCAGCAGCGTAGGCCAAGCGGGAGGGCCGTTGGGGACCCAGTACTTC. The chain links TRBV9 to TRBJ2-5; 10 nucleotides line up with TRBD2. V gave up 0 bases and J gave up 7 bases; unmatched junction bases: 12. The germline V gene encodes CDR1 SGDLS and CDR2 YYNGEE. CDR3 size: 17 residues.

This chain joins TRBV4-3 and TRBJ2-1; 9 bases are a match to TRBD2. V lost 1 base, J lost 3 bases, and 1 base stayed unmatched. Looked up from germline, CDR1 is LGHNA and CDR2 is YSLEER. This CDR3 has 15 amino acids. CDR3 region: CASSQGAGGYNEQFF. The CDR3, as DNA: TGCGCCAGCAGCCAAGGAGCGGGAGGCTACAATGAGCAGTTCTTC.

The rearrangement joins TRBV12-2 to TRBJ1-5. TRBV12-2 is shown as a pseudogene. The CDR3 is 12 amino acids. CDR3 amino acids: CASREVSQPQHF. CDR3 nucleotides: TGTGCAAGTCGCGAGGTGAGTCAGCCCCAGCATTTT.

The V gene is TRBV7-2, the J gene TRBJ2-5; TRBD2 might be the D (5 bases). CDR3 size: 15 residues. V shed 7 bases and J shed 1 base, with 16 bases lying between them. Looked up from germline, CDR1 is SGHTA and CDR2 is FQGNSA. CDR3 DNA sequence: TGTGCCAGCACCCCCGGCGGGTGGCCCCAAGAGACCCAGTACTTC. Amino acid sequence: CASTPGGWPQETQYF.

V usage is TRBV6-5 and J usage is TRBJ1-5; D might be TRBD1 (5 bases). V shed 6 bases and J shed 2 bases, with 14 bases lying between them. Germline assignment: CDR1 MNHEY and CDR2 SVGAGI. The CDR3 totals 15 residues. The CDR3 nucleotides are TGTGCCAGCAGCCTCTCGATGGGGGGCAATCAGCCCCAGCATTTT. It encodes CASSLSMGGNQPQHF.

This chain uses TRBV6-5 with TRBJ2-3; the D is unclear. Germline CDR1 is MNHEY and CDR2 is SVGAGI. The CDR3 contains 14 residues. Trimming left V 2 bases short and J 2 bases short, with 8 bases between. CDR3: CASSYMQATDTQYF. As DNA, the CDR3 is TGTGCCAGCAGTTACATGCAGGCCACAGATACGCAGTATTTT.

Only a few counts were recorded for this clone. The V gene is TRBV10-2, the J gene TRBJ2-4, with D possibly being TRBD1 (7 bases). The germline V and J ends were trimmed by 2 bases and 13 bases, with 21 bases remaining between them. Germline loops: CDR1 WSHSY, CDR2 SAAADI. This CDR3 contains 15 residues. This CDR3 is CASSERQGGTLAQYF. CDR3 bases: TGCGCCAGCAGTGAGCGGCAGGGGGGCACCCTCGCGCAGTACTTC.

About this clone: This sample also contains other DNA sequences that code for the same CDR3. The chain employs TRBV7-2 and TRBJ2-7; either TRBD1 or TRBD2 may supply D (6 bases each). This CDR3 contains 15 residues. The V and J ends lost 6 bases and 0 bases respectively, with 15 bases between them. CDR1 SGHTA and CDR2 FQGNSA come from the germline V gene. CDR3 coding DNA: TGTGCCAGCAGGGGGGGCGGTGTACCCTCCTACGAGCAGTACTTC. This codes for CASRGGGVPSYEQYF.

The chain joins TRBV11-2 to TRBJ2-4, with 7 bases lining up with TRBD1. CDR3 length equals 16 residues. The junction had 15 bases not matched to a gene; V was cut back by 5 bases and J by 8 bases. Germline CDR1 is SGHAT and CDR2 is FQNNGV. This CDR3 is CASSANPTGSKDIQYF. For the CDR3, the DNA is TGTGCCAGCAGCGCAAACCCGACAGGGAGCAAGGACATTCAGTACTTC.

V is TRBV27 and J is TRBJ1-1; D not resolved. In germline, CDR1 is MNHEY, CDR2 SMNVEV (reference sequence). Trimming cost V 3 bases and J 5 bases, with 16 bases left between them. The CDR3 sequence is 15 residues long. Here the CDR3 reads CASSLGFAGRTEAFF. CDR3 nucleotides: TGTGCCAGCAGTTTGGGTTTCGCAGGACGGACTGAAGCTTTCTTT.

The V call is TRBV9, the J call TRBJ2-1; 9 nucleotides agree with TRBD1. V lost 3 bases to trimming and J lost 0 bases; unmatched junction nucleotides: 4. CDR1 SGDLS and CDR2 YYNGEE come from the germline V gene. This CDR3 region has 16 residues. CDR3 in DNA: TGTGCCAGCAGCGCGACAGGGGGTAGCTCCTACAATGAGCAGTTCTTC. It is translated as CASSATGGSSYNEQFF.

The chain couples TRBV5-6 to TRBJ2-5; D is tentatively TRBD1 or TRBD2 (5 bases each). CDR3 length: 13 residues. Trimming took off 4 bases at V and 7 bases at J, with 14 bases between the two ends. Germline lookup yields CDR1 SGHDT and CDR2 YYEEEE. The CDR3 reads CASSRRDGVTQYF. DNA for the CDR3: TGTGCCAGCAGCCGCCGGGACGGTGTGACCCAGTACTTC.